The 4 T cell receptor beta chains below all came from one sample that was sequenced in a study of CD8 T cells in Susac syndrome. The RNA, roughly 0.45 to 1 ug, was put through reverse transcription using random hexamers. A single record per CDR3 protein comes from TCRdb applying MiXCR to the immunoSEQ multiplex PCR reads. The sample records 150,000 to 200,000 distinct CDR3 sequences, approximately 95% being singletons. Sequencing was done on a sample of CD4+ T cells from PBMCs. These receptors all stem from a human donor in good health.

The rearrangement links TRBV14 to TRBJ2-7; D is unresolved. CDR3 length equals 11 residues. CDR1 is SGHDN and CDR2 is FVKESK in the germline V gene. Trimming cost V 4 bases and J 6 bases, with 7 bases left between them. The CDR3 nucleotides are TGTGCCAGCAGCCCAGGTCGCGAGCAGTACTTC. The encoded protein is CASSPGREQYF.

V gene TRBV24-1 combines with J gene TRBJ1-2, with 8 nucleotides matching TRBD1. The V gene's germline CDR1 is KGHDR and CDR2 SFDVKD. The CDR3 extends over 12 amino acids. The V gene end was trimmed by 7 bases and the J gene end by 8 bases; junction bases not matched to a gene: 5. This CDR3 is CATRRTGRGYTF. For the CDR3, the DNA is TGTGCCACCAGGCGGACAGGGAGAGGCTACACCTTC.

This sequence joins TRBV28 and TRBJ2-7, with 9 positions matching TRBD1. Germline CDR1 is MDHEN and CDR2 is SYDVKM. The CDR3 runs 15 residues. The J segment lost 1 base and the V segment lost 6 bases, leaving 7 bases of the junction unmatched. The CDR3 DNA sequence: TGTGCCAGCAGCTCCACGGGACAGGGTTCCTACGAGCAGTACTTC. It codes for CASSSTGQGSYEQYF.

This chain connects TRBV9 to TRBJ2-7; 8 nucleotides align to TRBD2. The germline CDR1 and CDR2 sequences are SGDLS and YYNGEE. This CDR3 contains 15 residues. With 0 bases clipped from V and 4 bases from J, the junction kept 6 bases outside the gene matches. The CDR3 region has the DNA TGTGCCAGCAGCGTAGGTAGCGGGACGGGGTACGAGCAGTACTTC. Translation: CASSVGSGTGYEQYF. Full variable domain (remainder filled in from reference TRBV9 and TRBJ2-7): DSGVTQTPKHLITATGQRVTLRCSPRSGDLSVYWYQQSLDQGLQFLIQYYNGEERAKGNILERFSAQQFPDLHSELNLSSLELGDSALYFCASSVGSGTGYEQYFGPGTRLTVT.